Listed below are T cell receptor beta chains from one sample, sequenced in a study of naive and memory T cell subsets. TCRdb recomputed calls from the UMI-ligation and nested PCR reads with MiXCR, one row per CDR3 protein. The sample has about 90,000 distinct CDR3 sequences; approximately 10% are singletons. Material for sequencing was naive CD4+ T cells from blood. Source of these receptors: a human donor in good health. Both conserved end residues are part of each CDR3. A D gene is named only where the DNA matches it firmly. Clone sizes are given selectively: once, few, many, or a class where the clone is expanded.

V,D,J,size,DNA,CDR3
TRBV29-1,.,TRBJ2-4,many,TGCAGCGTGGGCCGGGACACAGCCATGGACATTCAGTACTTC,CSVGRDTAMDIQYF
TRBV7-9,.,TRBJ2-5,.,TGTGCCAGCAGCTTAGGATTGGACCCACTGCAAGAGACCCAGTACTTC,CASSLGLDPLQETQYF
TRBV7-8,.,TRBJ2-1,few,TGTGCCAGCAGCCCACGCCCGGGGGTGAGCTCCTACAATGAGCAGTTCTTC,CASSPRPGVSSYNEQFF
TRBV12-3/TRBV12-4,TRBD1,TRBJ2-1,few,TGTGCCAGCAGTCACCGGGACAGTTACAATGAGCAGTTCTTC,CASSHRDSYNEQFF
TRBV7-8,.,TRBJ2-1,.,TGTGCCAGCAGGCGGGGACCCACCTACAATGAGCAGTTCTTC,CASRRGPTYNEQFF
TRBV5-1,TRBD2,TRBJ2-5,few,TGCGCCAGCAGCTTGACCGGGACTAGCGGGAGTTCAGAGACCCAGTACTTC,CASSLTGTSGSSETQYF
TRBV7-3,TRBD2,TRBJ2-3,many,TGTGCCAGCAGCTTACAGGTAGCGGGAGGCACAGATACGCAGTATTTT,CASSLQVAGGTDTQYF
TRBV7-2,TRBD2,TRBJ2-1,.,TGTGCCAGCAGCCCTCGGGGGGCTAGCGGGAGGGCCCGGAATGAGCAGTTCTTC,CASSPRGASGRARNEQFF
TRBV23-1,.,TRBJ2-3,.,TGCGCCAGCAGTCAGGGGGATTTCCACACAGATACGCAGTATTTT,CASSQGDFHTDTQYF
TRBV5-5,.,TRBJ1-3,.,TGTGCCAGCAGCATTCATTGGGCGGACTCTGGAAACACCATATATTTT,CASSIHWADSGNTIYF
TRBV20-1,.,TRBJ2-7,few,TGCAGTGCTGGGGGTCCGGGACTCTACGAGCAGTACTTC,CSAGGPGLYEQYF
TRBV12-3/TRBV12-4,TRBD1,TRBJ2-1,few,TGTGCCAGCAGTGTGGGACAGGTAGCGAGCAATGAGCAGTTCTTC,CASSVGQVASNEQFF
TRBV4-2,.,TRBJ2-7,.,TGTGCCAGCAGCCAACCTAGCGTGCCTCGATACGAGCAGTACTTC,CASSQPSVPRYEQYF
TRBV2,.,TRBJ1-5,.,TGTGCCAGCAGTGCAGGGGAAGGTCAGCCCCAGCATTTT,CASSAGEGQPQHF
TRBV20-1,TRBD1,TRBJ2-7,few,TGCAGTGCTAGAGCCCAAGACAGGGGATCATACGAGCAGTACTTC,CSARAQDRGSYEQYF
TRBV28,.,TRBJ2-6,few,TGTGCCAGCAGCCAAGTCATTAATCAAGCTGGGGCCAACGTCCTGACTTTC,CASSQVINQAGANVLTF
TRBV6-1,TRBD1,TRBJ1-5,few,TGTGCCAGCGTTTTTGAGGGGGCCATCAGCAATCAGCCCCAGCATTTT,CASVFEGAISNQPQHF
TRBV18,.,TRBJ2-5,few,TGTGCCAGCTCACCGATGGGCGGGGGCTACCAAGAGACCCAGTACTTC,CASSPMGGGYQETQYF
TRBV27,TRBD2,TRBJ2-5,many,TGTGCCAGCAGTGGCAACGGACTAGCGGGAGAGACCCAGTACTTC,CASSGNGLAGETQYF
TRBV11-2,.,TRBJ2-4,few,TGTGCCAGCAGCTTAGAACGGTCCTGGGGCAAAAACATTCAGTACTTC,CASSLERSWGKNIQYF
TRBV29-1,TRBD1,TRBJ2-7,.,TGCAGCGCCGCGGACAGGGCAGCCTACGAGCAGTACTTC,CSAADRAAYEQYF
TRBV4-3,.,TRBJ1-4,few,TGCGCCAGCAGCCTGGAGGCCGATAAGAAACTGTTTTTT,CASSLEADKKLFF
TRBV10-3,.,TRBJ1-1,few,TGTGCCATCAGCGGGACCCCGGACACTGAAGCTTTCTTT,CAISGTPDTEAFF
TRBV7-2,TRBD2,TRBJ2-4,few,TGTGCCAGCAGCTTACCAGCGGGGGCGGCGGCCAAAAACATTCAGTACTTC,CASSLPAGAAAKNIQYF
TRBV7-2,TRBD2,TRBJ2-7,many,TGTGCCAGCAGCCTCCTTGGACTAGAAGACCTCGCGCAGTACTTC,CASSLLGLEDLAQYF
TRBV5-5,.,TRBJ1-2,.,TGTGCCAGCAGTTCCGATGTCTATGGCTACACCTTC,CASSSDVYGYTF
TRBV27,TRBD1,TRBJ2-4,.,TGTGCCAGCAGTTTTCTCAGGGGGAAATCCAAAAACATTCAGTACTTC,CASSFLRGKSKNIQYF
TRBV24-1,.,TRBJ2-3,many,TGTGCCACCAACCAGGACAGACAAGATACGCAGTATTTT,CATNQDRQDTQYF
TRBV7-9,TRBD1,TRBJ2-5,few,TGTGCCAGCAGCCCTAACCTGGACAGGTACCAAGAGACCCAGTACTTC,CASSPNLDRYQETQYF
TRBV6-2/TRBV6-3,TRBD2,TRBJ2-7,.,TGTGCCAGCAGTTATAGCGGGAGGGCCCACCACGAGCAGTACTTC,CASSYSGRAHHEQYF
TRBV6-6,.,TRBJ2-7,.,TGTGCCAGCACATTGGGGCCAACAGGGTTCGGGCAGTACTTC,CASTLGPTGFGQYF
TRBV7-9,.,TRBJ2-2,few,TGTGCCAGCAGCAGAAGACAGGGAGGAACACTGGAGCTGTTTTTT,CASSRRQGGTLELFF
TRBV6-2/TRBV6-3,TRBD1,TRBJ2-7,.,TGTGCCAGCAGTTACCCCCGGGACAGGGTTTCGTACGAGCAGTACTTC,CASSYPRDRVSYEQYF
TRBV29-1,TRBD1,TRBJ2-5,few,TGCAGCGTTGAAGTCGACAGGGGAGGAGTTTTCTTTCAAGAGACCCAGTACTTC,CSVEVDRGGVFFQETQYF
TRBV3-1,.,TRBJ2-7,few,TGTGCCAGCAGCCGAGGGGCCCGCGAGCAGTACTTC,CASSRGAREQYF
TRBV24-1,TRBD1,TRBJ1-5,.,TGTGCCGTCGGGACAGGGGGTATTGGTCAGCCCCAGCATTTT,CAVGTGGIGQPQHF
TRBV7-8,.,TRBJ1-2,.,TGTGCCAGCAGCTTAGGACGGGGCTACACCTTC,CASSLGRGYTF
TRBV7-2,.,TRBJ2-7,few,TGTGCCAGCAGCTTAGGGCCAGCGCTCAGCTCCTACGAGCAGTACTTC,CASSLGPALSSYEQYF
TRBV11-3,.,TRBJ2-7,few,TGTGCCAGCAGCTTAGGTCGAATGAGGACTATGGACGAGCAGTACTTC,CASSLGRMRTMDEQYF
TRBV6-6,.,TRBJ2-3,few,TGTGCCAGCAGCCCAGGCAGGGGGGAAGATACGCAGTATTTT,CASSPGRGEDTQYF
TRBV4-3,.,TRBJ1-4,.,TGCGCCAGCAGCCTCAAGATAGGGGTTTCGGCAAAACTGTTTTTT,CASSLKIGVSAKLFF
TRBV20-1,TRBD2,TRBJ2-3,many,TGCAGTGCCCCAAAGGCGGGGGGTAGCACAGATACGCAGTATTTT,CSAPKAGGSTDTQYF
TRBV20-1,.,TRBJ1-5,few,TGCAGTGCTAGAGTTACAAGCCTAAATCAGCCCCAGCATTTT,CSARVTSLNQPQHF
TRBV6-6,TRBD2,TRBJ2-7,few,TGTGCCAGCAGTTACGGCCTAGCGGGTATCTCCTACGAGCAGTACTTC,CASSYGLAGISYEQYF
TRBV29-1,.,TRBJ1-1,.,TGCAGCGCGGGGGTCGCCGCTGAAGCTTTCTTT,CSAGVAAEAFF
TRBV14,TRBD1,TRBJ1-2,.,TGTGCCAGCAGCCGGGACAGGCTTACGGGCTACACCTTC,CASSRDRLTGYTF
TRBV3-1,.,TRBJ2-1,few,TGTGCCAGCAGCCAAGTTTCGGGGAAATCATACAATGAGCAGTTCTTC,CASSQVSGKSYNEQFF
TRBV29-1,.,TRBJ1-1,many,TGCAGCGTTGATGGGGTACTAGGCCCGGTGAACACTGAAGCTTTCTTT,CSVDGVLGPVNTEAFF
TRBV12-3/TRBV12-4,TRBD1,TRBJ1-2,.,TGTGCCAGCAGTTTAGCCACCTCGGGACAGAACTATGGCTACACCTTC,CASSLATSGQNYGYTF
TRBV20-1,TRBD1,TRBJ2-7,many,TGCAGTGCTAGAGCGGACAGGGTCGGGTACGAGCAGTACTTC,CSARADRVGYEQYF
TRBV4-3,TRBD2,TRBJ2-7,few,TGCGCCAGCAGCCAAGCCCCCCATCTAGCGGGAGGGTACGAGCAGTACTTC,CASSQAPHLAGGYEQYF
TRBV12-3/TRBV12-4,TRBD2,TRBJ2-1,many,TGTGCCAGCAGTTTGGAGGGATGGAGCGGGAAAGGTGTCAATGAGCAGTTCTTC,CASSLEGWSGKGVNEQFF
TRBV20-1,.,TRBJ1-5,many,TGCAGTGCAAGGATAGGGACCAATCAGCCCCAGCATTTT,CSARIGTNQPQHF
TRBV20-1,.,TRBJ1-5,few,TGCAGTGCAGGAGGGGGGTATCAGCCCCAGCATTTT,CSAGGGYQPQHF